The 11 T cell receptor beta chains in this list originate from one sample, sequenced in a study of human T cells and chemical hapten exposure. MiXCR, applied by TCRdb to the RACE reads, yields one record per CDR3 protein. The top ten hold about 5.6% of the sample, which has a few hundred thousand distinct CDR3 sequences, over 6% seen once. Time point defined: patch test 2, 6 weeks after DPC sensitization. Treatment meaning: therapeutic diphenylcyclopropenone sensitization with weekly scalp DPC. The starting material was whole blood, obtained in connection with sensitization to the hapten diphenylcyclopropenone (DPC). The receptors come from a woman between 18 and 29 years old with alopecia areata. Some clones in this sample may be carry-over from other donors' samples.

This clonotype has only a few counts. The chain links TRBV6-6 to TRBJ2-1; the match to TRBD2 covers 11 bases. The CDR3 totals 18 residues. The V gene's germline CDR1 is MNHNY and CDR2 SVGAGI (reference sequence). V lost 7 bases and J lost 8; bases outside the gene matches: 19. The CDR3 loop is CASKPRLAGSRTRDEQFF. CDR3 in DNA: TGTGCCAGCAAGCCCCGACTAGCGGGGTCCCGCACACGGGATGAGCAGTTCTTC.

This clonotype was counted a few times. CDR3 DNA sequence: TGTGCCAGCAGTGAGGCAGGGAGGAATGAGCAGTTCTTC. This sequence encodes CASSEAGRNEQFF. The rearrangement links TRBV6-1 to TRBJ2-1; D perhaps matches TRBD2 (6 bases). From germline, CDR1 is MNHNS and CDR2 SASEGT. The CDR3 runs to 13 residues. V gave up 3 bases and J gave up 7 bases, with 10 bases separating them.

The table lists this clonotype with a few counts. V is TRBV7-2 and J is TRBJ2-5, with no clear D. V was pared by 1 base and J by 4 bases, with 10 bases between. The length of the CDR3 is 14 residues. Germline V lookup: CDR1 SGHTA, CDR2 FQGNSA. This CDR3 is CASSLETTRETQYF. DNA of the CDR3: TGTGCCAGCAGCTTAGAGACGACGCGAGAGACCCAGTACTTC.

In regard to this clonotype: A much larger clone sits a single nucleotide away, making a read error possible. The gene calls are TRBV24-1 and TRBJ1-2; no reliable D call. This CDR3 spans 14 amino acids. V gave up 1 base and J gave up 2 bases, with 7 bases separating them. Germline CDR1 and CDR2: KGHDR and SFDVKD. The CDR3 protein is CATSDFGTNYGYTF. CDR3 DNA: TGTGCCACCAGTGATTTTGGCACAAACTATGGCTACACCTTC.

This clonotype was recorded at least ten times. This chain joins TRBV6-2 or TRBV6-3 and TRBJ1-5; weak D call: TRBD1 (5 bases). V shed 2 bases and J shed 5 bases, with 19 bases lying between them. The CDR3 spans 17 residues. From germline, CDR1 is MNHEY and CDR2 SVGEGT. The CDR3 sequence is CASSYASGRGPYQPQHF. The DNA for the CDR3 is TGTGCCAGCAGTTACGCGTCCGGGAGGGGACCCTATCAGCCCCAGCATTTT.

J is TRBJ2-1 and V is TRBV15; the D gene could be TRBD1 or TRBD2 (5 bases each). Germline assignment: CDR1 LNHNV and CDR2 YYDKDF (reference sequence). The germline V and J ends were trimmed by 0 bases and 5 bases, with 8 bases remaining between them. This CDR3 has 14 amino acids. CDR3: CATSRDSGHNEQFF. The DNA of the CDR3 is TGTGCCACCAGCAGAGATTCGGGGCACAATGAGCAGTTCTTC.

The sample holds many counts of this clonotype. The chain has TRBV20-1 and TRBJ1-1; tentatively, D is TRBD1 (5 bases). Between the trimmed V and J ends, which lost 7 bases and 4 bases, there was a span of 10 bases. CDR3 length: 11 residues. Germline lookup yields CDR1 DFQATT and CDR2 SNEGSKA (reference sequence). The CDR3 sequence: CSVVGTTEAFF. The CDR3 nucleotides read TGCAGTGTCGTAGGGACCACTGAAGCTTTCTTT.

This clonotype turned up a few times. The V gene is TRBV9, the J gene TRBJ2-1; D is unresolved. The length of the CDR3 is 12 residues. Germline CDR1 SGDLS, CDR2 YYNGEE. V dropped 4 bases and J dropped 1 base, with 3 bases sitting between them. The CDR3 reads CASSHSYNEQFF. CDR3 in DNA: TGTGCCAGCAGCCATTCCTACAATGAGCAGTTCTTC.

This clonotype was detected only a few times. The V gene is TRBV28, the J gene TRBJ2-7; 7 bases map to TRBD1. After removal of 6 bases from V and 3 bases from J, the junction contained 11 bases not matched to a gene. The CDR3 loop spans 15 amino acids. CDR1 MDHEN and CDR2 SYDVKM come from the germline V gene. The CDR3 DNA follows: TGTGCCAGCAGCTTCCCGGCTTACAGGGGCTACGAGCAGTACTTC. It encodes CASSFPAYRGYEQYF.

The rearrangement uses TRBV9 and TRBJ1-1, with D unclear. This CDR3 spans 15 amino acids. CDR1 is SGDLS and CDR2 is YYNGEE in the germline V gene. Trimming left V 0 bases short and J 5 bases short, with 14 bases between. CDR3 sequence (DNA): TGTGCCAGCAGCGTAGCCGGCGGGGAATGGACTGAAGCTTTCTTT. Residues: CASSVAGGEWTEAFF.

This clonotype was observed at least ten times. The CDR3, as DNA: TGCAGTGCTATCCTAGGAGGGGCGCCGAATTCACCCCTCCACTTT. Protein product: CSAILGGAPNSPLHF. V gene TRBV20-1 combines with J gene TRBJ1-6, with TRBD1 as a possible D gene (5 bases). Trimming removed 4 bases from V and 7 bases from J, with 17 bases in between. This CDR3 is built from 15 residues. Germline V gene lookup returns CDR1 DFQATT and CDR2 SNEGSKA (reference sequence).